The 9 T cell receptor beta chains in this list originate from one sample, sequenced in a study of T cells after yellow fever vaccination. TCRdb reanalysed the 5' RACE reads using MiXCR and keeps one entry per CDR3 protein. The sample records about 340,000 distinct CDR3 sequences, about 8.7% being singletons. Sequencing was performed on PBMCs, taken on the day of the first yellow fever vaccination. The receptor source for this set is a man between 18 and 29 years old who received the YFV17D yellow fever vaccine.

By frequency in the sample, this clonotype is medium-sized. The CDR3 is CASSQERGGYDEQFF. CDR3 DNA: TGCGCCAGCAGCCAAGAACGCGGGGGGTATGATGAGCAGTTCTTC. This sequence joins TRBV4-1 and TRBJ2-1; 8 bases are a match to TRBD2. Unmatched junction bases numbered 6, after V lost 0 bases and J lost 8 bases. CDR1 and CDR2 (germline): MGHRA, YSYEKL. The CDR3 loop spans 15 amino acids.

CDR3 DNA sequence: TGTGCCAGTAGTACTGACAGGGGACCTTATGGCTACACCTTC. Translated, it gives CASSTDRGPYGYTF. The chain combines TRBV19 with TRBJ1-2; 8 nucleotides align to TRBD1. This CDR3 spans 14 amino acids. After removal of 4 bases from V and 5 bases from J, the junction contained 6 bases not matched to a gene. CDR1 and CDR2 (germline): LNHDA, SQIVND (reference sequence). The entire variable domain, with the rest obtained from reference TRBV19 and TRBJ1-2, is as follows: DGGITQSPKYLFRKEGQNVTLSCEQNLNHDAMYWYRQDPGQGLRLIYYSQIVNDFQKGDIAEGYSVSREKKESFPLTVTSAQKNPTAFYLCASSTDRGPYGYTFGSGTRLTVV.

The chain combines TRBV28 with TRBJ2-1; tentative D call: TRBD2 (6 bases). The CDR3 loop spans 13 amino acids. Trimming stripped 7 bases from V and 8 bases from J, with 15 bases between. Germline values: CDR1 MDHEN, CDR2 SYDVKM. The CDR3: CASTLGTWDEQFF. CDR3 coding DNA: TGTGCCAGCACCCTGGGGACTTGGGATGAGCAGTTCTTC.

This clonotype was counted at least ten times. The rearrangement joins TRBV4-1 to TRBJ2-2; 8 bases map to TRBD1. The CDR3 runs 15 residues. Germline CDR1 reads MGHRA; CDR2 reads YSYEKL. V trimming: 0 bases; J trimming: 9 bases; junction bases outside the gene matches: 6. The CDR3 bases are TGCGCCAGCAGCCAAGATAGGGCAGGGGGCAGGGAGCTGTTTTTT. This encodes CASSQDRAGGRELFF.

The sample holds many counts of this clonotype. This chain uses TRBV5-1 with TRBJ2-3; tentatively, D is TRBD1 (8 bases). This CDR3 is built from 15 residues. Germline V lookup: CDR1 SGHRS, CDR2 YFSETQ. V was clipped by 0 bases and J by 4 bases, with 12 bases between them. This chain's CDR3 is CASSLGQGRADTQYF. The CDR3 region has the DNA TGCGCCAGCAGCTTGGGACAGGGGAGGGCAGATACGCAGTATTTT. Full variable domain (remainder filled in from reference TRBV5-1 and TRBJ2-3): KAGVTQTPRYLIKTRGQQVTLSCSPISGHRSVSWYQQTPGQGLQFLFEYFSETQRNKGNFPGRFSGRQFSNSRSEMNVSTLELGDSALYLCASSLGQGRADTQYFGPGTRLTVL.

This chain connects TRBV6-1 to TRBJ2-7, with TRBD2 matching over 10 bases. The junction had 5 bases not matched to a gene; V was cut back by 5 bases and J by 1 base. The length of the CDR3 is 15 residues. The germline CDR1 and CDR2 sequences are MNHNS and SASEGT. The chain's CDR3 is CASSPSGGGSYEQYV. The CDR3 nucleotides read TGTGCCAGCAGTCCTAGCGGGGGTGGTTCCTACGAGCAGTACGTC.

This sequence joins TRBV7-2 and TRBJ2-2; D could derive from TRBD1 or TRBD2 (5 bases each). V was cut by 5 bases and J by 6 bases, with 19 bases left in between. The V gene's germline CDR1 is SGHTA and CDR2 FQGNSA. This CDR3 contains 16 residues. Written as DNA, the CDR3 is TGTGCCAGCAGCCCACAGGTCGGGGTGGCGGCCGGGGAGCTGTTTTTT. This encodes CASSPQVGVAAGELFF.

This clonotype was detected a few times. The J gene is TRBJ2-7, the V gene TRBV6-2 or TRBV6-3; 7 bases agree with TRBD2. Germline trimming cut 7 bases from V and 5 bases from J; bases unmatched to any gene: 11. Germline CDR1 and CDR2: MNHEY and SVGEGT. This CDR3 is built from 14 residues. The CDR3 loop reads CASTQVGGDHEQYF. CDR3 sequence (DNA): TGTGCCAGCACCCAGGTGGGAGGGGACCACGAGCAGTACTTC.

This chain uses TRBV7-9 with TRBJ1-3; D is possibly TRBD1 (6 bases). The CDR3 totals 15 residues. Trimming pared 1 base from V and 2 bases from J, leaving 9 bases between. The germline V gene has CDR1 SEHNR and CDR2 FQNEAQ (reference sequence). The CDR3 nucleotides read TGTGCCAGCAGCTTAGAGCAGGGGACTGGAAACACCATATATTTT. It encodes CASSLEQGTGNTIYF.